The clone carrying this T cell receptor (beta chain) was observed many times. Its antigen is currently unknown. The making of cDNA relied on 5'RACE with 10-nucleotide random UMIs. TCRdb re-analysed the 5' RACE reads in MiXCR, keeping a single row per CDR3 protein. The sample carries about 120,000 distinct CDR3 sequences, roughly 3.2% recorded once. The source of the sample is a study of neurological immune-mediated disorders. Study-level findings and limits: The repertoires of 18 of 34 multiple sclerosis patients fell into one related-CDR3 cluster (a possible signature) under phylogenetic grouping.

Trimming shortened V by 2 bases and J by 5 bases, and 10 bases separated the two germline ends. CDR3 length: 14 residues. The sequenced sample was PBMCs. This receptor was taken from a woman in her 30s with multiple sclerosis. The chain has TRBV12-3 or TRBV12-4 and TRBJ1-5; D not resolved. The CDR3 spells CASSLSGRYQPQHF. CDR3 nucleotide sequence: TGTGCCAGCAGTTTATCAGGCAGGTATCAGCCCCAGCATTTT.